Listed here are 30 T cell receptor beta chains from one sample, sequenced in a study of T cell repertoires in aging, cancer and after chemotherapy. TCR beta rearrangements were amplified from peripheral blood genomic DNA. TRB rearrangements spanning V, D and J were amplified using mixed TRB-A/B primers. TCRdb used MiXCR to reprocess the multiplex PCR reads, holding one entry per CDR3 protein. This sample carries fewer than 7,000 distinct CDR3 sequences, just under 30% of them seen once, and the ten largest clones take roughly 7.1%. The sequencing input was blood. These receptors were collected from a human donor in good health.

V and J are TRBV6-5 and TRBJ2-7; 9 bases align to TRBD2. CDR3 length: 14 amino acids. V was pared by 6 bases and J by 4 bases, with 7 bases of the junction left unmatched. Germline CDR1 and CDR2: MNHEY and SVGAGI. CDR3 DNA sequence: TGTGCCAGCAGACCCGCGGGGGGGGAGTACGAGCAGTACTTC. This encodes CASRPAGGEYEQYF.

This clonotype was recorded a few times. The CDR3: CASSYTPGQVYGYTF. DNA for the CDR3: TGTGCCAGCAGTTACACCCCGGGACAAGTCTATGGCTACACCTTC. J is TRBJ1-2 and V is TRBV6-5; possibly TRBD1 for D (6 bases). The germline V gene encodes CDR1 MNHEY and CDR2 SVGAGI. The CDR3 runs 15 residues. The germline V and J ends were trimmed by 2 bases and 4 bases, with 14 bases remaining between them.

A note on this clonotype: Given a much more abundant clone one base away, this may be a read error. The chain carries TRBV29-1 and TRBJ1-2; 11 positions agree with TRBD1. Germline V lookup: CDR1 SQVTM, CDR2 ANQGSEA. J lost 12 bases, V lost 6 bases, and 12 bases had no gene match. The CDR3 extends over 13 amino acids. This chain's CDR3 is CSVAGTGGSSHTF. The CDR3 DNA is TGCAGCGTCGCCGGGACAGGGGGGTCTAGCCACACCTTC.

V usage is TRBV28 and J usage is TRBJ2-7, with a tentative D call TRBD1 (6 bases). Germline V CDR1 and CDR2: MDHEN, SYDVKM. The CDR3 extends over 14 amino acids. V shed 5 bases and J shed 3 bases, with 14 bases lying between them. The CDR3 DNA reads as TGTGCCAGCAGTACGACGGGACAACACTACGAGCAGTACTTC. It yields the protein CASSTTGQHYEQYF.

The rearrangement joins TRBV10-3 to TRBJ1-4, with a weak D call TRBD1 (5 bases). CDR3 size: 14 residues. Trimming cost V 2 bases and J 2 bases, with 6 bases left between them. CDR1 and CDR2 from the germline V gene are ENHRY and SYGVKD. The CDR3 is CAISEKGTNEKLFF. In DNA, the CDR3 is TGTGCCATCAGTGAGAAGGGGACTAATGAAAAACTGTTTTTT.

By share of the sample, this clonotype is medium-sized. The genes are TRBV6-5 and TRBJ2-1, with 9 nucleotides matching TRBD2. The CDR3 has 16 residues. Germline trimming cut 4 bases from V and 4 bases from J; bases unmatched to any gene: 8. Germline loops: CDR1 MNHEY, CDR2 SVGAGI. The CDR3 sequence: CASSSVRRGGYNEQFF. DNA of the CDR3: TGTGCCAGCAGTTCGGTGAGGCGGGGGGGATACAATGAGCAGTTCTTC.

This clonotype is labeled medium-sized. The DNA for the CDR3 is TGTGCCAGCAGTTACTCGACCTACGCAGATACGCAGTATTTT. Translation gives CASSYSTYADTQYF. The gene calls are TRBV6-5 and TRBJ2-3; the D is unclear. The CDR3 is made up of 14 amino acids. The V gene lost 0 bases and the J gene lost 4 bases, with 8 bases spanning the gap. Per germline, CDR1 MNHEY and CDR2 SVGAGI.

This clonotype occurred a few times. J is TRBJ2-5 and V is TRBV5-4, with 11 bases lining up with TRBD2. Germline CDR1 and CDR2: SGHNT and YYREEE (reference sequence). With V trimmed by 6 bases and J by 2 bases, 6 bases remained unmatched. The CDR3 extends over 15 amino acids. The CDR3 is CASTLAGGTQETQYF. The DNA of the CDR3 is TGTGCCAGCACCTTAGCGGGAGGGACACAAGAGACCCAGTACTTC.

The table lists this clonotype with a few counts. The chain recombines TRBV5-1 with TRBJ1-5, with TRBD1 identical over 8 bases. The CDR3 is 15 residues long. Germline V gene sequence: CDR1 SGHRS, CDR2 YFSETQ. Trimming took 4 bases from V and 4 from J; bases not matched to a gene: 7. CDR3 region: CASSPGQGGNQPQHF. DNA for the CDR3: TGCGCCAGCAGCCCCGGACAGGGAGGTAATCAGCCCCAGCATTTT.

This clonotype was found a few times. The chain couples TRBV24-1 to TRBJ2-1; no firm D call. The germline V gene encodes CDR1 KGHDR and CDR2 SFDVKD. Trimming took 6 bases from V and 7 from J, leaving 15 bases between them. The CDR3 sequence is 14 residues long. CDR3 coding DNA: TGTGCCACCAGTCCTCAGCGATCGCCAAATGAGCAGTTCTTC. Its protein is CATSPQRSPNEQFF.

This clonotype was found a few times. V and J are TRBV12-3 or TRBV12-4 and TRBJ1-1, with D possibly TRBD1 on 5 matching bases. The CDR3 runs 14 residues. Trimming took off 5 bases at V and 3 bases at J, with 13 bases between the two ends. CDR3 sequence reads: CASSQERGYTEAFF. CDR3 sequence (DNA): TGTGCCAGCAGTCAAGAGCGGGGCTACACTGAAGCTTTCTTT.

This clonotype was detected a few times. The V and J genes are TRBV6-2 or TRBV6-3 and TRBJ2-7, with D maybe TRBD1 (6 bases). Trimming took off 6 bases at V and 2 bases at J, with 17 bases between the two ends. Looked up from germline, CDR1 is MNHEY and CDR2 is SVGEGT. CDR3 size: 15 residues. The CDR3 DNA sequence: TGTGCCAGCAGGCCCATATTAACAGGGACCTACGAGCAGTACTTC. Translation gives CASRPILTGTYEQYF.

The J gene is TRBJ2-3, the V gene TRBV6-4, with 10 bases lining up with TRBD2. Trimming at V came to 1 base and at J to 2 bases, leaving 3 bases not matched to a gene. Germline CDR1 reads MRHNA; CDR2 reads SNTAGT. This CDR3 region has 16 residues. The CDR3 DNA sequence: TGTGCCAGCAGTGACTTAAGCGGGGGGGCCACAGATACGCAGTATTTT. Its translation is CASSDLSGGATDTQYF.

For this clonotype: This sequence may be a read error, since a much larger clone differs from it by one base. The genes are TRBV30 and TRBJ2-7; weak D call: TRBD2 (5 bases). The J call is doubtful: the DNA matches TRBJ2-1 better. CDR1 is GTSNPN, CDR2 SVGIG, per germline (reference sequence). This CDR3 has 11 residues. The CDR3 is CAFGGAYEQFF. For the CDR3, the DNA is TGTGCCTTTGGAGGTGCATACGAGCAGTTCTTC.

A word on this clonotype: With a much larger clone just one base away, this may be a read error. The chain joins TRBV6-2 or TRBV6-3 to TRBJ2-1; D not resolved. The CDR3 spans 15 residues. Trimming removed 11 bases at V and 2 bases at J, with 19 bases between. In germline, CDR1 is MNHEY, CDR2 SVGEGT. In nucleotides, the CDR3 is TGTGCCTGCACATCTTTAGGCGGACCCTACAATGAGCAGTTCTTC. Protein sequence: CACTSLGGPYNEQFF.

This clonotype is judged large. The chain links TRBV29-1 to TRBJ2-2; perhaps TRBD2 as D (5 bases). This CDR3 region has 15 residues. V was shortened by 0 bases and J by 8 bases, with 16 bases between the two germline ends. Germline CDR1 reads SQVTM; CDR2 reads ANQGSEA. The CDR3, as DNA: TGCAGCGTTGAAGATGGGCTAGCTAAGTCAGGGGAGCTGTTTTTT. It translates to CSVEDGLAKSGELFF.

This clonotype was detected only a few times. V usage is TRBV30 and J usage is TRBJ2-5, with 9 positions matching TRBD2. CDR3 length equals 15 residues. J was trimmed by 5 bases and V by 1 base; bases with no gene match: 8. Germline CDR1 GTSNPN, CDR2 SVGIG (reference sequence). The CDR3 protein is CAWSGSSRGGETQYF. For the CDR3, the DNA is TGTGCCTGGAGTGGATCATCGCGGGGGGGGGAGACCCAGTACTTC.

This clonotype has more than one count but fewer than ten. V and J are TRBV14 and TRBJ2-1, with 10 bases identical to TRBD2. The trim removed 4 bases at V and 7 bases at J, leaving 10 bases unmatched. CDR3 length: 16 residues. CDR1 is SGHDN and CDR2 is FVKESK in the germline V gene. For the CDR3, the DNA is TGTGCCAGCAGCCCTGTTCCTAGCGGGAGTTTGAATGAGCAGTTCTTC. Protein: CASSPVPSGSLNEQFF. The full variable domain, its missing parts supplied by reference TRBV14 and TRBJ2-1, is EAGVTQFPSHSVIEKGQTVTLRCDPISGHDNLYWYRRVMGKEIKFLLHFVKESKQDESGMPNNRFLAERTGGTYSTLKVQPAELEDSGVYFCASSPVPSGSLNEQFFGPGTRLTVL.

This clonotype was seen more than once but under ten times. V gene TRBV12-3 or TRBV12-4 combines with J gene TRBJ2-2; D ambiguous. The V gene lost 6 bases and the J gene lost 3 bases, with 11 bases spanning the gap. This CDR3 is 14 amino acids long. CDR3 amino acids: CASRHSSDTGELFF. Written as DNA, the CDR3 is TGTGCCAGCAGACACTCCTCGGACACCGGGGAGCTGTTTTTT.

J is TRBJ2-1 and V is TRBV6-2 or TRBV6-3, with TRBD2 matching 13 bases. CDR1 and CDR2 from the germline V gene are MNHEY and SVGEGT. The V segment lost 2 bases and the J segment 7 bases; nucleotides outside the gene matches: 5. CDR3 size: 16 residues. The chain's CDR3 is CASSYRTSGSGNEQFF. In DNA form, the CDR3 reads TGTGCCAGCAGTTACAGGACTAGCGGGAGCGGAAATGAGCAGTTCTTC.

Only one count was recorded for this clonotype. This chain connects TRBV20-1 to TRBJ1-2; D ambiguous. Germline V lookup: CDR1 DFQATT, CDR2 SNEGSKA (reference sequence). Trimming cost V 5 bases and J 5 bases, with 15 bases left between them. There are 13 residues in the CDR3. The CDR3 spells CSAPTTVNYGYTF. The CDR3 DNA sequence: TGCAGTGCTCCGACCACAGTAAATTATGGCTACACCTTC.

Only a few counts were recorded for this clonotype. The chain is built from TRBV6-5 and TRBJ2-7, with D possibly matching TRBD1 (6 bases). Trimming pared 2 bases from V and 0 bases from J, leaving 8 bases between. The CDR3 runs to 14 residues. CDR1 is MNHEY and CDR2 is SVGAGI in the germline V gene. CDR3 coding DNA: TGTGCCAGCAGTTACGAGACAGGCTCCTACGAGCAGTACTTC. This encodes CASSYETGSYEQYF.

The V call is TRBV5-5, the J call TRBJ1-1, with D uncertain. With 1 base removed from V and 4 bases from J, the gap between germline ends came to 14 bases. The CDR3 sequence is 15 residues long. Germline-derived CDR1 and CDR2 are SGHKS and YYEKEE (reference sequence). CDR3 amino acids: CASSLSVGGGTEAFF. The CDR3 coding sequence is TGTGCCAGCAGCTTGAGTGTCGGAGGAGGCACTGAAGCTTTCTTT.

The chain carries TRBV11-3 and TRBJ1-1; no clear D gene. V was shortened by 0 bases and J by 1 base, with 9 bases between the two germline ends. Germline values: CDR1 SGHNT, CDR2 YENEEA. The CDR3 runs 15 residues. DNA for the CDR3: TGTGCCAGCAGCTTAGATCTGAGACAGAACACTGAAGCTTTCTTT. Protein product: CASSLDLRQNTEAFF.

This clonotype was found a few times. This chain joins TRBV6-5 and TRBJ1-2; no firm D call. Germline lookup yields CDR1 MNHEY and CDR2 SVGAGI. The CDR3 is 11 amino acids. The V end was cut by 6 bases, the J end by 12 bases, with 14 bases between. CDR3 in DNA: TGTGCCAGCAGAGGCGGCCCGGATCACACCTTC. It specifies CASRGGPDHTF.

The chain links TRBV5-5 to TRBJ2-7, with TRBD1 identical over 7 bases. CDR3 length equals 13 residues. CDR1 and CDR2 from the germline V gene are SGHKS and YYEKEE (reference sequence). The V segment lost 8 bases and the J segment 0 bases; nucleotides outside the gene matches: 5. The DNA of the CDR3 is TGTGCCAGTAACAGGGGATCCTCCTACGAGCAGTACTTC. Translated, it gives CASNRGSSYEQYF.

The V call is TRBV4-3, the J call TRBJ2-7, with TRBD1 matching over 8 bases. Germline V lookup: CDR1 LGHNA, CDR2 YSLEER. CDR3 length: 16 amino acids. V was clipped by 1 base and J by 4 bases; unmatched bases: 9. DNA of the CDR3: TGCGCCAGCAGCCAAGCCCACCTAGGACAGGGATACGAGCAGTACTTC. Protein product: CASSQAHLGQGYEQYF.

The chain carries TRBV20-1 and TRBJ1-6, with D tentatively TRBD1 (6 bases). Trimming took off 2 bases at V and 5 bases at J, with 13 bases between the two ends. This CDR3 has 15 residues. Per the germline V gene, CDR1 is DFQATT and CDR2 is SNEGSKA (reference sequence). CDR3 sequence: CSARSTGNNNSPLHF. The CDR3 coding sequence is TGCAGTGCTAGATCAACAGGGAATAATAATTCACCCCTCCACTTT.

V and J are TRBV24-1 and TRBJ2-3; 9 nucleotides match TRBD2. Germline trimming cut 0 bases from V and 8 bases from J; bases unmatched to any gene: 8. The CDR3 totals 16 residues. Germline CDR1 reads KGHDR; CDR2 reads SFDVKD. CDR3 in DNA: TGTGCCACCAGTGATTTGGGGGCGGGAGGGGGCCTTACGCAGTATTTT. This encodes CATSDLGAGGGLTQYF.

This chain connects TRBV11-1 to TRBJ2-7, with D maybe TRBD2 (5 bases). This CDR3 contains 18 residues. The germline V gene encodes CDR1 SGHAT and CDR2 FQDESV (reference sequence). Trimming left V 1 base short and J 5 bases short, with 24 bases between. CDR3 sequence reads: CASSLVALAPNSNHEQYF. CDR3 DNA: TGTGCCAGCAGCTTAGTCGCCTTAGCGCCCAATTCAAACCACGAGCAGTACTTC.